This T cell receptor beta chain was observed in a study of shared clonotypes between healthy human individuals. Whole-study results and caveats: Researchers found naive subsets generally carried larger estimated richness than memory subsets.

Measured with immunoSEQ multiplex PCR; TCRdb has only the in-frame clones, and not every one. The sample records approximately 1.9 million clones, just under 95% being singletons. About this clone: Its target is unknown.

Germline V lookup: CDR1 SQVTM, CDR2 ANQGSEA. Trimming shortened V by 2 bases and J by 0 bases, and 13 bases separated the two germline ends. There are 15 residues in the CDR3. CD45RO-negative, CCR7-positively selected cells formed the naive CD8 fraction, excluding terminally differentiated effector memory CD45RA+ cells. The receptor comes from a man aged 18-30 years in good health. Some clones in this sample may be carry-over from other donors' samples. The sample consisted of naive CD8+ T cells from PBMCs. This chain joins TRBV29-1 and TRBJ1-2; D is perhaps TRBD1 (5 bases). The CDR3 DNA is TGCAGCGTTGAACCATCCTCGACAGCTAACTATGGCTACACCTTC. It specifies CSVEPSSTANYGYTF.